This TCR beta chain appears in the sequencing data of a study of cytomegalovirus exposure and HLA in healthy donors. Findings of the study overall: Among donors in an Asian-associated ancestry cluster, a later analysis reportedly found fewer N-insertions than the roughly 670-donor mean. Researchers reported in a later analysis that common viral pathogens appeared linked to several top clusters.

The PCR had 60 Vbeta and 13 Jbeta primers. Here immunoSEQ multiplex PCR was the method, and the copy in TCRdb shows in-frame clones only, minus some. The table lists about 130,000 clones, roughly 88% of them singletons. For this clone: Its antigen remains unidentified.

The sample was PBMCs. The sequence was obtained from a woman aged 18-29 years in good health and CMV-seropositive.

In DNA, the CDR3 is TGCAGCGTTGAAACGGACATTGATTCTGGGGCCAACGTCCTGACTTTC. Protein product: CSVETDIDSGANVLTF. J is TRBJ2-6 and V is TRBV29-1; possible D gene TRBD1, 5 bases. CDR3 length: 16 amino acids. V was cut by 2 bases and J by 1 base, with 12 bases left in between. Germline CDR1 reads SQVTM; CDR2 reads ANQGSEA.